This record looks at one T cell receptor (beta chain) sequence and its context. These data are taken from a study of PD-L1 blockade in urothelial cancer. Overall study: Once treatment had started, blood was analyzed at 3 weeks (second dose) and again at 6 weeks. T cells were recovered from blood samples at a median of 141,255.

Data came from immunoSEQ multiplex PCR; TCRdb stores just in-frame clones and leaves some out. This sample yields fewer than 90,000 clones, of which approximately 90% are seen a single time; approximately 0.89% belongs to the top ten. Time point here: peripheral blood 6 weeks after treatment start. The source was PBMCs, collected around atezolizumab (anti-PD-L1) treatment. This TCR was sampled from a woman older than 75 with urothelial cancer.

This CDR3 is CAISLAGGYQPQHF. The CDR3 nucleotides are TGTGCCATCAGTCTGGCGGGGGGATACCAGCCCCAGCATTTT. This chain joins TRBV10-3 and TRBJ1-5, with a possible D match to TRBD1 (5 bases). Trimming took 5 bases from V and 7 from J, leaving 15 bases between them. This CDR3 region has 14 residues. Germline V gene sequence: CDR1 ENHRY, CDR2 SYGVKD.